The TCR beta chain under discussion was sequenced for a study of blood T cell repertoires in COVID-19. Across the study: Samples of COVID-19 (acute and convalescent) were obtained from the United States, Italy and Spain.

Under the authors' procedure: Amplification with reference gene primers provided the estimates of nucleated cell counts. The data were produced by immunoSEQ multiplex PCR, yet TCRdb's version contains in-frame clones alone and is incomplete. V, J and clone size are taken as reported in that table, and D and trimming were inferred from the DNA itself. The table records 45,000 to 50,000 clones, roughly nine tenths of them present only once. This clone was counted a single time. V was pared by 2 bases and J by 6 bases, with 15 bases of the junction left unmatched. CDR1 and CDR2 (germline): SGHRS, YFSETQ. This CDR3 is 17 amino acids long.

The genes are TRBV5-1 and TRBJ2-3; 7 bases agree with TRBD1. This TCR came from a human donor in a cohort sampled during active COVID-19. The sequenced sample was peripheral blood. The CDR3 loop is CASSLLVIDRADDTQYF. The CDR3 coding sequence is TGCGCCAGCAGCTTATTGGTAATAGACAGGGCCGATGATACGCAGTATTTT.